This T cell receptor (beta chain) was obtained from a study of shared clonotypes between healthy human individuals. V lost 4 bases and J lost 8; bases outside the gene matches: 8. The CDR3 extends over 16 amino acids. Germline CDR1 reads SGHRS; CDR2 reads YFSETQ. Profiled with immunoSEQ multiplex PCR; TCRdb holds only in-frame clones, not every one. The profile shows some 630,000 clones, around 72% of them singletons. Sequencing used memory CD4+ T cells sorted from blood. Subset of the sample: CD45RA-negative fraction. This sequence was found in a woman between 25 and 40 years old in good health. The rearrangement links TRBV5-1 to TRBJ2-1, with 14 bases fitting TRBD2. The CDR3 is CASSVAGTSGSYEQFF. CDR3 DNA sequence: TGCGCCAGCAGCGTGGCCGGGACTAGCGGGAGCTATGAGCAGTTCTTC.